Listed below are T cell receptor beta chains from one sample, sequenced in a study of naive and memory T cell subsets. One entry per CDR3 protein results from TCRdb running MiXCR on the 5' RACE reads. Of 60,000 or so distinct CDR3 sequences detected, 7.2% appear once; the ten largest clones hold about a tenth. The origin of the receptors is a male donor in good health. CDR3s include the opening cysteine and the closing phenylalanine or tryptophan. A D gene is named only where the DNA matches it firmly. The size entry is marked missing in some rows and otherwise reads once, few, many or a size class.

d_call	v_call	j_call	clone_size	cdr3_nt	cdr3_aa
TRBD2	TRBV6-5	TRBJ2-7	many	TGTGCCAGCAGTCAGCGGGGGCGTAACGAGCAGTACTTC	CASSQRGRNEQYF
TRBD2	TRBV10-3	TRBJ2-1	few	TGTGCCATCAGTGTACGAGCGGGGGAGGAGGCTGAGCAGTTCTTC	CAISVRAGEEAEQFF
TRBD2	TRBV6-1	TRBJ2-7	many	TGTGCCAGCGGCCTCCTAGCGGGAGAAGGCGAGCAGTACTTC	CASGLLAGEGEQYF
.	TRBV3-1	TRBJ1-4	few	TGTGCCAGCAGCCAGGAAGGACGGTTGTGGAATGAAAAACTGTTTTTT	CASSQEGRLWNEKLFF
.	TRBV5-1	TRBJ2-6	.	TGCGCCAGCAGCTTAATGACCGTCCCAAATGGGGCCAACGTCCTGACTTTC	CASSLMTVPNGANVLTF
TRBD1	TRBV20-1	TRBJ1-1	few	TGCAGTGCTAGGGGCGGGGGACAGGGGGGTATGAACACTGAAGCTTTCTTT	CSARGGGQGGMNTEAFF
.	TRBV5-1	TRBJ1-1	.	TGCGCCAGCAGCTTGGCCGGGGGTGAAGCTTTCTTT	CASSLAGGEAFF
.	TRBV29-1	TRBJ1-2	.	TGCAGCGTTTCGGACAGCGCTCTAAGAGGCTACACCTTC	CSVSDSALRGYTF
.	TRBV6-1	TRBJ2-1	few	TGTGCCAGCAGTGCGCGACAGGCGAATGAGCAGTTCTTC	CASSARQANEQFF
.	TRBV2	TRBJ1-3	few	TGTGCCAGCAGTGAAGGGCAGATGTGGAACACCATATATTTT	CASSEGQMWNTIYF
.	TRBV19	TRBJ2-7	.	TGTGCCAGTAGTATTGGTACCGGACGGGACCCCTACGAGCAGTACTTC	CASSIGTGRDPYEQYF
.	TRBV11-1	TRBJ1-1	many	TGTGCCAGCAGCTTAGAGACCTTTAACACTGAAGCTTTCTTT	CASSLETFNTEAFF
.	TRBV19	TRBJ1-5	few	TGTGCCAGTAGTTGGGGAGGTCATCAGCCCCAGCATTTT	CASSWGGHQPQHF
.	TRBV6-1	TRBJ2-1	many	TGTGCCGGGGGGTCGGGGGGCCCCTACAATGAGCAGTTCTTC	CAGGSGGPYNEQFF
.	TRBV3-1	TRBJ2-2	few	TGTGCCAGCAGCCAAGACCCGGGCCCCCAGACCGGGGAGCTGTTTTTT	CASSQDPGPQTGELFF
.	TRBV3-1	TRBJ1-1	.	TGTGCCAGCAGCTACCCGGACAGAGAAGCTTTCTTT	CASSYPDREAFF
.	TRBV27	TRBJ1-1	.	TGTGCCAGCAGTTTATCGCACCGGGGGACTGAAGCTTTCTTT	CASSLSHRGTEAFF
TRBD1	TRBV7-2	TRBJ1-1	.	TGTGCCAGCAGCTTATGGGATCGGTGGACAGGGGGCGAAAACACTGAAGCTTTCTTT	CASSLWDRWTGGENTEAFF
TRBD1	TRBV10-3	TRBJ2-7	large	TGTGCCATCAGGGAGACAGGGATGGCCTACGAGCAGTACTTC	CAIRETGMAYEQYF
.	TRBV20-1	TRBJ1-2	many	TGCAGTGTCGCGGGGGGGGCTGATGGCTACACCTTC	CSVAGGADGYTF
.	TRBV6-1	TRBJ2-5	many	TGTGCCAGCAGTGACGTCAACTTCGGGGCCCAGTACTTC	CASSDVNFGAQYF
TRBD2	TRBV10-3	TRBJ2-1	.	TGTGCCATCAGGGACACTAGCGGGACAGGTAATGAGCAGTTCTTC	CAIRDTSGTGNEQFF
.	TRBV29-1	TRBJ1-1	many	TGCAGCGTGCAACCACAGGGACGAGACACTGAAGCTTTCTTT	CSVQPQGRDTEAFF
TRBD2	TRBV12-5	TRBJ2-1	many	TGTGCTAGTGGTTCAAGCTCCAATGTCGGACTAGCGGGAGTTTTAACCTACAATGAGCAGTTCTTC	CASGSSSNVGLAGVLTYNEQFF
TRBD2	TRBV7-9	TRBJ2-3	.	TGTGCCAGCAGTCCAAGTCGGGGGGGCCTCAGTAGCACAGATACGCAGTATTTT	CASSPSRGGLSSTDTQYF
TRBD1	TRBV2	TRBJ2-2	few	TGTGCCAGCAGTGAATTGACAGGGACCACCGGGGAGCTGTTTTTT	CASSELTGTTGELFF
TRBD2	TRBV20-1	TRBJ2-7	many	TGCAGTGCTAGAGATCATGGGCTAGCGGGGCATAGCTCCTACGAGCAGTACTTC	CSARDHGLAGHSSYEQYF
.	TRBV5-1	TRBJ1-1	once	TGCGCCAGCAGCTCCGAACATTACACTGAAGCTTTCTTT	CASSSEHYTEAFF
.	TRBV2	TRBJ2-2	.	TGTGCCAGCAACCTAGATAGTGGCGGGGAGCTGTTTTTT	CASNLDSGGELFF
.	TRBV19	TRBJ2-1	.	TGTGCCAGTAGTATAGTAAGTAGGAATGAGCAGTTCTTC	CASSIVSRNEQFF
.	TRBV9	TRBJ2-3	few	TGTGCCAGCAGCGTATCCTACATAGAGCCTAGCACAGATACGCAGTATTTT	CASSVSYIEPSTDTQYF
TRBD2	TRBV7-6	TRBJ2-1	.	TGTGCCAGCAGTTTCGACCCGGGACTAGCGGGGGCCGAATACAATGAGCAGTTCTTC	CASSFDPGLAGAEYNEQFF
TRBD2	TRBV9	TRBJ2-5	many	TGTGCCAGCAGCCCCGGGAGCGGGGCACAAGAGACCCAGTACTTC	CASSPGSGAQETQYF
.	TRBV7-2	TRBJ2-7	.	TGTGCCAGCAGCTCGGGTCAGGGTCCCGGGCTCGAGCAGTACTTC	CASSSGQGPGLEQYF
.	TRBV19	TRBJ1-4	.	TGTGCCAGTTTGGGAAGACCAACTAATGAAAAACTGTTTTTT	CASLGRPTNEKLFF
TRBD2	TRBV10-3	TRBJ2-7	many	TGTGCCATCAGTGCTGGCGGGAGGGCCGGTGAGCAGTACTTC	CAISAGGRAGEQYF
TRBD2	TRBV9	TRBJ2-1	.	TGTGCCAGCAGCGTCTCAGGACTAGCGGGAGGCAATGAGCAGTTCTTC	CASSVSGLAGGNEQFF
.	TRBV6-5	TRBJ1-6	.	TGTGCCAGCAGTACAACCCCCAGGAATTCACCCCTCCACTTT	CASSTTPRNSPLHF
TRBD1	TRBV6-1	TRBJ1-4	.	TGTGCCAGCAGTCGACAGGGGAATTCCCTCTCAACTAATGAAAAACTGTTTTTT	CASSRQGNSLSTNEKLFF
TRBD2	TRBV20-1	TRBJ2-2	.	TGCAGTGCCTTGGGACTAGTTCCTCGCGGGGAGCTGTTTTTT	CSALGLVPRGELFF
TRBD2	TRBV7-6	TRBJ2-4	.	TGTGCCAGCAGCTTAGGTGGCGGGGGGGCCTACATTCAGTACTTC	CASSLGGGGAYIQYF
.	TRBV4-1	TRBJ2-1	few	TGCGCCAGCAGCCGGCAACCGGGGAGCAGCTCCTACAATGAGCAGTTCTTC	CASSRQPGSSSYNEQFF
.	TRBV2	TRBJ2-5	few	TGTGCCAGCAGGACGGACAGTTCAGCAGGGGCGATCGGAACTTCCGGGATTCAAGAGACCCAGTACTTC	CASRTDSSAGAIGTSGIQETQYF
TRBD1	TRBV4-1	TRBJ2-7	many	TGCGCCAGCAGCCGGGAGAGCAGGGGGTCCTACGAGCAGTACTTC	CASSRESRGSYEQYF
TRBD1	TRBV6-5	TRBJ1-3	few	TGTGCCAGCAGTCGTAGGGACAGCTCTGGAAACACCATATATTTT	CASSRRDSSGNTIYF
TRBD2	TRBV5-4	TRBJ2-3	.	TGTGCCAGCAGCTCGGGGGGGCGAAGCACAGATACGCAGTATTTT	CASSSGGRSTDTQYF
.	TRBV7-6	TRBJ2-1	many	TGTGCCAGCAGTCCGAGCGGAGCCTCCTACAATGAGCAGTTCTTC	CASSPSGASYNEQFF
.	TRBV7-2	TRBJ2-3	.	TGTGCCAGCAGCTCCTACAGGGGCACAGATACGCAGTATTTT	CASSSYRGTDTQYF
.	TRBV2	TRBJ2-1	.	TGTGCCAGCAGTGAAATGAGAGGGAGTCCCGCAGGGAATGAGCAGTTCTTC	CASSEMRGSPAGNEQFF
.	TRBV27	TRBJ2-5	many	TGTGCCAGCACCTGGGGGGAGACCCAGTACTTC	CASTWGETQYF